A single sample gave rise to the 3 T cell receptor beta chains below, sequenced in a study of CD8+ T cells in alopecia areata. Treatment meaning: oral pan-JAK inhibitor, 5-10 mg twice daily. cDNA prepared by RNA extraction and subsequent reverse transcription served as the template for sequencing. Only in-frame clones appear in the TCRdb table, and some are missing; sequencing was by immunoSEQ multiplex PCR. The data hold over 100,000 clones, with around 56% observed a single time. The sample in question was CD4+ T cells sorted from blood, obtained at week 4, from a patient treated with tofacitinib. The receptors come from a human donor with alopecia areata.

The chain couples TRBV10-3 to TRBJ1-1; D may be TRBD1 (5 bases). V was pared by 9 bases and J by 10 bases, with 21 bases between. Per the germline V gene, CDR1 is ENHRY and CDR2 is SYGVKD. The CDR3 is 13 residues long. CDR3 bases: TGTGCCATTTACAACCGGGACCTAAAACGAGCTTTCTTT. This gives the protein CAIYNRDLKRAFF.

The chain employs TRBV7-2 and TRBJ2-1, with D possibly being TRBD2 (6 bases). The V end was cut by 3 bases, the J end by 8 bases, with 14 bases between. This CDR3 has 14 residues. Germline CDR1 SGHTA, CDR2 FQGNSA. The CDR3 loop is CASSLRLVIDEQFF. In DNA, the CDR3 is TGTGCCAGCAGCTTGCGACTAGTAATTGATGAGCAGTTCTTC.

This sequence joins TRBV6-1 and TRBJ2-1; 10 positions agree with TRBD1. With V trimmed by 8 bases and J by 8 bases, 9 bases remained unmatched. This CDR3 is 14 amino acids long. Germline CDR1 MNHNS, CDR2 SASEGT. The CDR3 region has the DNA TGTGCCAGCCATGAGGGACAGGGGCCCTATGAGCAGTTCTTC. This encodes CASHEGQGPYEQFF.